This TCR beta chain originates from a study of identical twins. Study-wide points: Weaker excess sharing between twins was seen in beta out-of-frame sequences.

All of the donors were Caucasians in good health. CDR3 length: 16 amino acids. Per the germline V gene, CDR1 is SGHTA and CDR2 is FQGNSA. Deletions cut 5 bases from V and 5 bases from J, with 19 bases between. This clonotype has at least ten counts. Its antigen is unknown. TCRdb fed the 5' RACE reads into MiXCR, producing one record per CDR3 protein. The profile shows about 720,000 distinct CDR3 sequences, more than 6.5% of them singletons. The sample also formed part of further work on yellow fever vaccine responses in identical twins.

The sequence derives from a woman aged 18-29 years in good health. This chain links TRBV7-2 with TRBJ1-5; D remains unclear. The specimen sequenced was PBMCs. The CDR3 protein is CASSPRVGNGDQPQHF. CDR3 coding DNA: TGTGCCAGCAGCCCTAGAGTAGGAAACGGGGATCAGCCCCAGCATTTT.